This T cell receptor (beta chain) was sequenced for a study of blood T cell repertoires in COVID-19. The germline V gene encodes CDR1 SGHRS and CDR2 YFSETQ. V lost 3 bases and J lost 9; bases outside the gene matches: 10. The CDR3 is 14 amino acids. TCRdb's table, derived via immunoSEQ multiplex PCR, lists solely in-frame clones and lacks some. Of 81,000 or so clones detected, 86% appear once; the ten largest clones hold 7% to 9%. The V and J genes are TRBV5-1 and TRBJ2-3, with 7 bases matching TRBD2. The sequence was obtained from a man in his fifties with active COVID-19. Material: peripheral blood. The CDR3 DNA is TGCGCCAGCAGCTCGGATTTCGGGGGAGGGACGCAGTATTTT. Protein sequence: CASSSDFGGGTQYF. Looking up the rest from reference TRBV5-1 and TRBJ2-3 gives the full variable domain: KAGVTQTPRYLIKTRGQQVTLSCSPISGHRSVSWYQQTPGQGLQFLFEYFSETQRNKGNFPGRFSGRQFSNSRSEMNVSTLELGDSALYLCASSSDFGGGTQYFGPGTRLTVL.